The 2 T cell receptor beta chains in this list originate from one sample, sequenced in a study of T cells in Graves' hyperthyroidism and ophthalmopathy. Amplified TCR beta CDR3 regions derived from RNA transcripts. Primed by the HTBI set, a first-round RT-PCR was run on the TCR CDR3. From the multiplex PCR reads, TCRdb called clonotypes with MiXCR, one entry per CDR3 protein. The table has more than 550,000 distinct CDR3 sequences, 17% seen once. Sequencing was done on a sample of blood. The source of these receptors is a middle-aged man with Graves' hyperthyroidism.

The J gene is TRBJ1-2, the V gene TRBV28; possibly TRBD1 for D (6 bases). Germline lookup yields CDR1 MDHEN and CDR2 SYDVKM. This CDR3 spans 15 amino acids. V dropped 2 bases and J dropped 3 bases, with 13 bases sitting between them. CDR3 region: CASSLRQGRYYGYTF. In DNA form, the CDR3 reads TGTGCCAGCAGTTTAAGGCAGGGGCGCTACTATGGCTACACCTTC.

The chain uses TRBV28 and TRBJ1-2, with 9 bases that match TRBD1. CDR1 is MDHEN, CDR2 SYDVKM, per germline. The CDR3 extends over 13 amino acids. The trim removed 9 bases at V and 7 bases at J, leaving 9 bases unmatched. For the CDR3, the DNA is TGTGCCAGTAGGGACAGGGAGGCGGGTGGCTACACCTTC. Its protein product is CASRDREAGGYTF.